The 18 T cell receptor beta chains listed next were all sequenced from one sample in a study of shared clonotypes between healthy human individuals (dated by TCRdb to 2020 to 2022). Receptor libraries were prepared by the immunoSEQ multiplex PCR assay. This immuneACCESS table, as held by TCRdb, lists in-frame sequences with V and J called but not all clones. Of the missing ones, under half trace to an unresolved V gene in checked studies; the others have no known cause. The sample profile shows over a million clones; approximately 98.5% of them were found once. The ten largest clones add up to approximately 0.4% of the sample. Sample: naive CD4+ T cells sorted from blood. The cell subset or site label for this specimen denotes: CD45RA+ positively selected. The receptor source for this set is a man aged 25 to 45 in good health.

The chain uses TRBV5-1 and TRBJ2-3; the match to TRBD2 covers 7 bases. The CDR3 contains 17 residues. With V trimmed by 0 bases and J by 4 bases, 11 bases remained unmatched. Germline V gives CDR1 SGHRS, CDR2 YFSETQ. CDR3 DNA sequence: TGCGCCAGCAGCTTGGGAATCTCCGCGGGAGAGTCAGATACGCAGTATTTT. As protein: CASSLGISAGESDTQYF.

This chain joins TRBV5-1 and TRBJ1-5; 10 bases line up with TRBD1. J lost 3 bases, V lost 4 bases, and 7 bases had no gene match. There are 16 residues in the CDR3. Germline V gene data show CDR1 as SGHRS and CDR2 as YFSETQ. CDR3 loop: CASSPGQGSHNQPQHF. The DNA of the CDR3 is TGCGCCAGCAGCCCGGGACAGGGGAGTCACAATCAGCCCCAGCATTTT.

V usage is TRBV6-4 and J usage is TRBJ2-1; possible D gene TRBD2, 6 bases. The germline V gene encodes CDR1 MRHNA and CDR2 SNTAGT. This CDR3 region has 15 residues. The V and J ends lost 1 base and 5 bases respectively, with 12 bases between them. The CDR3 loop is CASSDWRGGNNEQFF. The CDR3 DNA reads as TGTGCCAGCAGTGACTGGAGGGGCGGAAACAATGAGCAGTTCTTC.

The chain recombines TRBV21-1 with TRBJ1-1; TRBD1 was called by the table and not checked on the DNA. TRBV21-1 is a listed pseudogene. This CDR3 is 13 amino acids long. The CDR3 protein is CASSKVTDRGPHF. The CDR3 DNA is TGTGCCAGCAGCAAAGTCACGGACAGGGGTCCCCATTTT.

The DNA of the CDR3 is TGTGCCAGCAGCCAAGATGCATTCACCGGGGAGCTGTTTTTT. As protein: CASSQDAFTGELFF. The chain is built from TRBV14 and TRBJ2-2; no clear D gene. The CDR3 runs 14 residues. The V and J ends lost 0 bases and 4 bases respectively, with 6 bases between them. In germline, CDR1 is SGHDN, CDR2 FVKESK.

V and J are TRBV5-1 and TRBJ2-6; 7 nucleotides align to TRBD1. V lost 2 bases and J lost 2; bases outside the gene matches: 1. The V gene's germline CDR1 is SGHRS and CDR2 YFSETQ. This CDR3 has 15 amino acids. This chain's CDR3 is CASSLQGTGANVLTF. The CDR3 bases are TGCGCCAGCAGCTTACAGGGGACTGGGGCCAACGTCCTGACTTTC. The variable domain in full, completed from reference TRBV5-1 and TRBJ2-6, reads KAGVTQTPRYLIKTRGQQVTLSCSPISGHRSVSWYQQTPGQGLQFLFEYFSETQRNKGNFPGRFSGRQFSNSRSEMNVSTLELGDSALYLCASSLQGTGANVLTFGAGSRLTVL.

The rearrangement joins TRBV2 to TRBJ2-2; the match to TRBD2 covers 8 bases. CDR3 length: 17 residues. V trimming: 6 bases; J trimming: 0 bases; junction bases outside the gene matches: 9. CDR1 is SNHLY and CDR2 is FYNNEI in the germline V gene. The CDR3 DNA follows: TGTGCCAGCAGCGGGGACCGTAGCGGGACGAACACCGGGGAGCTGTTTTTT. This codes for CASSGDRSGTNTGELFF.

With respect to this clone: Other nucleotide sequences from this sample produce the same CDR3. CDR3 region: CASSSGTGAYEQYF. In DNA, the CDR3 is TGCGCCAGCAGCTCGGGGACAGGGGCGTACGAGCAGTACTTC. The V and J genes are TRBV5-1 and TRBJ2-7; 10 bases match TRBD1. This CDR3 is built from 14 residues. Germline CDR1 reads SGHRS; CDR2 reads YFSETQ. V was clipped by 3 bases and J by 4 bases; unmatched bases: 4.

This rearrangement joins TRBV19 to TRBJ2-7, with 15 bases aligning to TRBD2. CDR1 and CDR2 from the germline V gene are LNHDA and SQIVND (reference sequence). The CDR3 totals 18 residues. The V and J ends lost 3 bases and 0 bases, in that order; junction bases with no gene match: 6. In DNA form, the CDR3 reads TGTGCCAGTAGTATTGGACTAGCGGGAGGGATGAGCTCCTACGAGCAGTACTTC. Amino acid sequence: CASSIGLAGGMSSYEQYF.

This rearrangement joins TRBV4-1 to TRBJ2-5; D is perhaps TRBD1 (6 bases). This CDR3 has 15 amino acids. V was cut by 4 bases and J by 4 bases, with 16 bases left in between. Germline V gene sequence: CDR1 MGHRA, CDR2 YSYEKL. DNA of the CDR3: TGCGCCAGCAGCCTACAGGGTATATCTCCAGAGACCCAGTACTTC. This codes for CASSLQGISPETQYF.

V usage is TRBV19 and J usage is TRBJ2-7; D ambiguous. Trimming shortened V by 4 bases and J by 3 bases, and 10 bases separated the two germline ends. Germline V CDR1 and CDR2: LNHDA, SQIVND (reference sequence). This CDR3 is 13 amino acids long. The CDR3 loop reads CASSSLADYEQYF. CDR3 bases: TGTGCCAGTAGTAGCCTGGCCGACTACGAGCAGTACTTC.

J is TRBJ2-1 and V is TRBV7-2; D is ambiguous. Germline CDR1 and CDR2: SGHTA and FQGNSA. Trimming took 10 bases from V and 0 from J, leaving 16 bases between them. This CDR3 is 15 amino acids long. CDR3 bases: TGTGCCACCCGCCGGCCACTGAGCTCCTACAATGAGCAGTTCTTC. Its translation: CATRRPLSSYNEQFF.

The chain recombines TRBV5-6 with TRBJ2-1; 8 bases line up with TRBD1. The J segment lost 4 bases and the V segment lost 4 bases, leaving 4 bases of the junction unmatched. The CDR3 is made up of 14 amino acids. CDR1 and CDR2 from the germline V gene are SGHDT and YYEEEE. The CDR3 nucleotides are TGTGCCAGCAGCCCCGGGGACAGGTACAATGAGCAGTTCTTC. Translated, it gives CASSPGDRYNEQFF.

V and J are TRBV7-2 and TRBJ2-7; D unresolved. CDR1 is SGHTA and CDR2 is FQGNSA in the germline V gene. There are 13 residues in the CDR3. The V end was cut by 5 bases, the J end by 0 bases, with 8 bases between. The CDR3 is CASSTYTSYEQYF. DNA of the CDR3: TGTGCCAGCAGCACCTACACCTCCTACGAGCAGTACTTC.

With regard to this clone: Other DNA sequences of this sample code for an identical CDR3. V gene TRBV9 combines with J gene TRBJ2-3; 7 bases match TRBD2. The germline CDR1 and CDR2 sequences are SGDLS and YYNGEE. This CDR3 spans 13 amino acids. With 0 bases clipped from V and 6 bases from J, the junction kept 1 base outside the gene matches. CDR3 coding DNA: TGTGCCAGCAGCGTAGAGGGAGGGGATACGCAGTATTTT. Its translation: CASSVEGGDTQYF.

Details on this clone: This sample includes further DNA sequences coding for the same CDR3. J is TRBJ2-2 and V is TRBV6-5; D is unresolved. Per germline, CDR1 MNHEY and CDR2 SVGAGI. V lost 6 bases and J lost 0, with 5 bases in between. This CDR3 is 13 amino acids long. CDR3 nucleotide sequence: TGTGCCAGCAGCCCACCGAACACCGGGGAGCTGTTTTTT. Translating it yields CASSPPNTGELFF.

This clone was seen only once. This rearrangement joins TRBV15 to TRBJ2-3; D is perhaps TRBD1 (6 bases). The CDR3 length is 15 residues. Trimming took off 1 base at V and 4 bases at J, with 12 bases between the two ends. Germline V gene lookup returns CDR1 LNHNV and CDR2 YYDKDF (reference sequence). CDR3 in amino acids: CATSRGGQGADTQYF. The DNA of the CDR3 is TGTGCCACCAGCAGAGGGGGGCAGGGTGCAGATACGCAGTATTTT.

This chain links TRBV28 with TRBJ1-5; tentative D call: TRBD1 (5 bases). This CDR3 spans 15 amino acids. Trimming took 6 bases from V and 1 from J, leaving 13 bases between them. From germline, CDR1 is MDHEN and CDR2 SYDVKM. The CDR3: CASSSWGASNQPQHF. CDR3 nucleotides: TGTGCCAGCAGCTCCTGGGGCGCGAGCAATCAGCCCCAGCATTTT.